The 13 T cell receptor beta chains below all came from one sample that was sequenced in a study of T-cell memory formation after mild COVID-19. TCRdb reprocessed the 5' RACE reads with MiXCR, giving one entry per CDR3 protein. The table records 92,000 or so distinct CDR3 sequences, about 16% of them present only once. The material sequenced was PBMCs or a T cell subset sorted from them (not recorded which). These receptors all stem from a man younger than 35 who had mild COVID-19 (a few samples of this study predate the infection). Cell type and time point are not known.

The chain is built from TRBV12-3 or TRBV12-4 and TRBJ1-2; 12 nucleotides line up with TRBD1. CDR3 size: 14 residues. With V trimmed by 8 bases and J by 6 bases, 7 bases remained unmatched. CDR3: CASWGGQGADGYTF. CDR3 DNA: TGTGCCAGCTGGGGGGGACAGGGGGCCGATGGCTACACCTTC.

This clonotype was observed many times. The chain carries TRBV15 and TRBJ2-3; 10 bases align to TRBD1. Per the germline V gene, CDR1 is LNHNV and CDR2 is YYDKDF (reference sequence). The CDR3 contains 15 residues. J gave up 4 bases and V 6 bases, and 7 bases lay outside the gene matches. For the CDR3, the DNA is TGTGCCACCAGGGGAGACAGGGGGCTCGCAGATACGCAGTATTTT. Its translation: CATRGDRGLADTQYF. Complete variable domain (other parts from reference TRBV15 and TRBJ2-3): DAMVIQNPRYQVTQFGKPVTLSCSQTLNHNVMYWYQQKSSQAPKLLFHYYDKDFNNEADTPDNFQSRRPNTSFCFLDIRSPGLGDTAMYLCATRGDRGLADTQYFGPGTRLTVL.

CDR3: CASSEARRSEGEQYF. The CDR3 DNA reads as TGTGCCAGCAGTGAAGCGCGAAGATCCGAAGGCGAGCAGTACTTC. The genes are TRBV2 and TRBJ2-7, with D hard to call. The CDR3 runs to 15 residues. Per germline, CDR1 SNHLY and CDR2 FYNNEI. Trimming cost V 0 bases and J 6 bases, with 15 bases left between them.

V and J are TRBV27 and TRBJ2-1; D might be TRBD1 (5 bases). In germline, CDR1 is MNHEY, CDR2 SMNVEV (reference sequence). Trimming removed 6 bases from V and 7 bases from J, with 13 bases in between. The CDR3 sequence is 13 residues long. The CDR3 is CASSWGLSNEQFF. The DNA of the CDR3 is TGTGCCAGCAGCTGGGGCCTCTCTAATGAGCAGTTCTTC.

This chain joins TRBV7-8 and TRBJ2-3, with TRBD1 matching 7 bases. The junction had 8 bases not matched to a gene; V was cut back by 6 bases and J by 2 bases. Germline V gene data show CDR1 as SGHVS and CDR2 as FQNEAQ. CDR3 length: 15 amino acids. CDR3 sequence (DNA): TGTGCCAGCAGAGGGTCACAGGGGATCACAGATACGCAGTATTTT. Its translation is CASRGSQGITDTQYF.

CDR3 sequence (DNA): TGTGCCAGCAGTTTAAAAGGGGGCCGGGAGCAGTTCTTC. It is translated as CASSLKGGREQFF. The V call is TRBV27, the J call TRBJ2-1, with 7 positions matching TRBD1. J gave up 10 bases and V 2 bases, and 5 bases lay outside the gene matches. The CDR3 is 13 residues long. Germline V gives CDR1 MNHEY, CDR2 SMNVEV (reference sequence).

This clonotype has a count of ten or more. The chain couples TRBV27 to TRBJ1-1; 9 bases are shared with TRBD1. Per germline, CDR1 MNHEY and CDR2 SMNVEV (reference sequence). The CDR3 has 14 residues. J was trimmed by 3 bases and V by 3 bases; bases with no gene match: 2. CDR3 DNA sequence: TGTGCCAGCAGTTTGGGACAGGGATACACTGAAGCTTTCTTT. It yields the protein CASSLGQGYTEAFF.

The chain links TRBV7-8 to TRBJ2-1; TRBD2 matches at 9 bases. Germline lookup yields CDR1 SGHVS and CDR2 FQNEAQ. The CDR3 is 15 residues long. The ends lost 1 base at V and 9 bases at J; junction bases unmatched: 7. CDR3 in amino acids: CASSLGRGGFGEQFF. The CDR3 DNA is TGTGCCAGCAGCTTAGGGCGGGGGGGCTTCGGTGAGCAGTTCTTC.

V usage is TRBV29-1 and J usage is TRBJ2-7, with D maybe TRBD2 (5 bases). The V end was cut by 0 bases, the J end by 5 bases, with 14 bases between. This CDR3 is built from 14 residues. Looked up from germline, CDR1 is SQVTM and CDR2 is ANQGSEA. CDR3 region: CSVEDRSGRDEQYF. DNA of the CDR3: TGCAGCGTTGAAGATCGATCGGGAAGGGACGAGCAGTACTTC.

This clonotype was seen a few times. CDR3: CASSLGGVGNTIYF. The CDR3 DNA sequence: TGTGCCAGCAGCTTAGGAGGGGTCGGAAACACCATATATTTT. V is TRBV7-9 and J is TRBJ1-3; a weak D match, TRBD1 (5 bases). The germline CDR1 and CDR2 sequences are SEHNR and FQNEAQ (reference sequence). V lost 1 base, J lost 4 bases, and 8 bases lay in between. The CDR3 is 14 residues long.

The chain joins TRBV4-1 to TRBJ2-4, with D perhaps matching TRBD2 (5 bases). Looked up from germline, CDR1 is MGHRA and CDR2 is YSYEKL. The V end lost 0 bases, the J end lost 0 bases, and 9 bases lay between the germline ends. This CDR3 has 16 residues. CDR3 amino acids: CASSQDLGRAKNIQYF. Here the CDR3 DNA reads TGCGCCAGCAGCCAAGATTTGGGGAGAGCCAAAAACATTCAGTACTTC.

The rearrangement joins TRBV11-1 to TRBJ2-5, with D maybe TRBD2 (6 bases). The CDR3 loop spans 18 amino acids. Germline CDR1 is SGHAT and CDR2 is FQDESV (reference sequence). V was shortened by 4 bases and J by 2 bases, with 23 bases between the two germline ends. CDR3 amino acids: CASSSPLVYGDLQETQYF. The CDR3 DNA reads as TGTGCCAGCAGCTCCCCCCTGGTGTACGGGGACTTACAAGAGACCCAGTACTTC.

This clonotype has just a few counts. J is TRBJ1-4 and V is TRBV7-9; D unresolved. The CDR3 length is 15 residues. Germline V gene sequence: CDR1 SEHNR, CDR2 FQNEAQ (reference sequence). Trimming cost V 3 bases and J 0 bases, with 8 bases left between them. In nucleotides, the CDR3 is TGTGCCAGCAGCTTTCCTGCAGCAACTAATGAAAAACTGTTTTTT. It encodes CASSFPAATNEKLFF.